This T cell receptor beta chain was sequenced in a study of shared clonotypes between healthy human individuals. At the level of the study: The composition of the donors was a couple of women and three men aged 18 to 49.

Study-level points and caveats: Clonotype sharing across donors was expected to vary with sequencing depth.

V lost 5 bases, J lost 4 bases, and 12 bases stayed unmatched. This CDR3 has 18 residues. Germline V gene lookup returns CDR1 LNHDA and CDR2 SQIVND (reference sequence). Comment on this clone: Its antigen is undetermined.

The assay was immunoSEQ multiplex PCR, and TCRdb's table has in-frame clones only and misses some. The table has some 1,600,000 clones, approximately 98% seen once. Researchers partitioned CD4+ cells into CD45RA+ naive and CD45RA-negative memory subsets. Sequencing input: naive CD4+ T cells sorted from blood. This sample's subset: CD45RA+ positively selected. This sequence joins TRBV19 and TRBJ2-7, with 15 bases lining up with TRBD2. The sequence was collected from a man aged 25 to 45 in good health. DNA for the CDR3: TGTGCCAGTAGTGGTGATTCCGGGACTAGCGGGAGGCGGTACGAGCAGTACTTC. It codes for CASSGDSGTSGRRYEQYF.